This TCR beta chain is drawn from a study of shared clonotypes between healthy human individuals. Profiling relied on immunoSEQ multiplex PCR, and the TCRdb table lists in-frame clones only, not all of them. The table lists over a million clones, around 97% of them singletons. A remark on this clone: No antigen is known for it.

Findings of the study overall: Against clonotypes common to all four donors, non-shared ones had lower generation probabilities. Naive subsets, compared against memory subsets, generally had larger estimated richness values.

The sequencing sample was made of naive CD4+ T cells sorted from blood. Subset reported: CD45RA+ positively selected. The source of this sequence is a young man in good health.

Here the CDR3 reads CAITPQGGSIGEQFF. Here the CDR3 DNA reads TGTGCCATCACCCCCCAGGGCGGGAGTATCGGTGAGCAGTTCTTC. This chain links TRBV10-3 with TRBJ2-1; 7 bases agree with TRBD2. Losses at the gene ends were 7 bases for V and 9 bases for J; bases not matched to a gene: 15. This CDR3 region has 15 residues. Looked up from germline, CDR1 is ENHRY and CDR2 is SYGVKD.